This record covers a single T cell receptor (beta chain). In the original workflow: With immunoSEQ giving junction-only sequences and no quality scores, filtering differed. The data were produced by immunoSEQ multiplex PCR, yet TCRdb's version contains in-frame clones alone and is incomplete. That table is the source of V, J and clone size, and D and trimming were worked out from the DNA. This sample has fewer than 1.8 million clones, with approximately 98.5% found just once. This record comes from a study of shared clonotypes between healthy human individuals. The V end lost 1 base, the J end lost 7 bases, and 16 bases lay between the germline ends. Per the germline V gene, CDR1 is KGHSH and CDR2 is LQKENI. The CDR3 has 15 residues.

Sequencing was performed on naive CD4+ T cells sorted from blood. As for subset: CD45RA+ positively selected. The clonotype was recovered from a man aged 25-45 years in good health. This chain joins TRBV18 and TRBJ2-5; the D is unclear. The chain's CDR3 is CASSPQNWLGATQYF. In DNA form, the CDR3 reads TGTGCCAGCTCACCACAGAACTGGCTGGGTGCGACCCAGTACTTC.